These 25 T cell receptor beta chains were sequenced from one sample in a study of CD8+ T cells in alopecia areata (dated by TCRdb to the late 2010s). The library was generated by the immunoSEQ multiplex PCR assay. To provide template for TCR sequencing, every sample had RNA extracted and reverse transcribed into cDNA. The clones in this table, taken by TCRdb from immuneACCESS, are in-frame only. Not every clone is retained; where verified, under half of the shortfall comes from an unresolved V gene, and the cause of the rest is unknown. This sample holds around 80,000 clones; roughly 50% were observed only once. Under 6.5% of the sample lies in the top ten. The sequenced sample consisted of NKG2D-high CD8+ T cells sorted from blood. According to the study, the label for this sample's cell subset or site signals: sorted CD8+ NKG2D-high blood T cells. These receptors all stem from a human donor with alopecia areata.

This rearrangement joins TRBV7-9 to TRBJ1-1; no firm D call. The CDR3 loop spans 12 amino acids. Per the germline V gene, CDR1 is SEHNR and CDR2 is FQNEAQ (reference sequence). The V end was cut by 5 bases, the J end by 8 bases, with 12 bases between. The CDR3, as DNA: TGTGCCAGCAGCCACGCGCGGAAAGAAGCTTTCTTT. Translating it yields CASSHARKEAFF.

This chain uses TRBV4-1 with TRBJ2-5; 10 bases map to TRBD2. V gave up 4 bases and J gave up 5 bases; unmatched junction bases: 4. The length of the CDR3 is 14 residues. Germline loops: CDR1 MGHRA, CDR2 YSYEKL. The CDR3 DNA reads TGCGCCAGCAGCCTCCTAGCGGGGGCGGAGACCCAGTACTTC. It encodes CASSLLAGAETQYF.

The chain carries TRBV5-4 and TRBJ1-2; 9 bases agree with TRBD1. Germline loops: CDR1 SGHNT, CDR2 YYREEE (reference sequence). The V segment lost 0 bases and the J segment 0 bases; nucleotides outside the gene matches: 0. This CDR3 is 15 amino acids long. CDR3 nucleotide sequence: TGTGCCAGCAGCTTGGGACAGGGGGCTAACTATGGCTACACCTTC. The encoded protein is CASSLGQGANYGYTF.

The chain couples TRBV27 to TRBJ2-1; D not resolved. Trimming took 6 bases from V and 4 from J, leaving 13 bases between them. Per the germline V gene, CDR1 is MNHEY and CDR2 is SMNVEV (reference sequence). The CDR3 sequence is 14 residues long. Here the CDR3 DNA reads TGTGCCAGCAGCGCCGCCCCGGCTTACAATGAGCAGTTCTTC. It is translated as CASSAAPAYNEQFF.

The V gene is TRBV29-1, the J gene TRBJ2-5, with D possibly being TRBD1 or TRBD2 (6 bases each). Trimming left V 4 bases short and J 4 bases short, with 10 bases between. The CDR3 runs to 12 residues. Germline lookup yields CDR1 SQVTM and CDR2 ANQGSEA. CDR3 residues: CSVVRGAETQYF. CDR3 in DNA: TGCAGCGTTGTAAGGGGGGCAGAGACCCAGTACTTC.

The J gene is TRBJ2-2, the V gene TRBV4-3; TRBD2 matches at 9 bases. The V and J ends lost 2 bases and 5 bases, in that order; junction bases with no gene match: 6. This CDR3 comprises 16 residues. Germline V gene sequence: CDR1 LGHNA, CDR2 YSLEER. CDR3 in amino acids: CASSQRLAGPTGELFF. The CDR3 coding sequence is TGCGCCAGCAGCCAACGGCTAGCGGGACCGACCGGGGAGCTGTTTTTT.

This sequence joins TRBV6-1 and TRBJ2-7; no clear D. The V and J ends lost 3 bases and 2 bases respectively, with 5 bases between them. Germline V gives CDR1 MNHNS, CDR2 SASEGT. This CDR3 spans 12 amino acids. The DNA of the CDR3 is TGTGCCAGCAGTGACGGAGCCTACGAGCAGTACTTC. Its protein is CASSDGAYEQYF.

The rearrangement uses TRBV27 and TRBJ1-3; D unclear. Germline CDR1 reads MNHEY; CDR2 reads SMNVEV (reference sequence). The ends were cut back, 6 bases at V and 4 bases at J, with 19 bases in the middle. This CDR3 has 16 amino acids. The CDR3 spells CASSYSDPEGGNTIYF. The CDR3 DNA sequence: TGTGCCAGCAGCTATTCAGACCCGGAGGGCGGAAACACCATATATTTT.

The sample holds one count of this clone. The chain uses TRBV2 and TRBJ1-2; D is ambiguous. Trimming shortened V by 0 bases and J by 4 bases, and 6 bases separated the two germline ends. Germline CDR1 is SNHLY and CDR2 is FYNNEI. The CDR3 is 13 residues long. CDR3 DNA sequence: TGTGCCAGCAGTGAAGCGCCCTCCTATGGCTACACCTTC. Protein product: CASSEAPSYGYTF.

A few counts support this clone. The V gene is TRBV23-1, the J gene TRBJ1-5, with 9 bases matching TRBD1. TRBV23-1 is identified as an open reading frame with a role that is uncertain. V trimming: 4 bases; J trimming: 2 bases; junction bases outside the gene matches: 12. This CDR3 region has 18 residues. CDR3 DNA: TGCGCCAGCAGTCCCGGCCTCAGGGACAGGGTTTGCAATCAGCCCCAGCATTTT. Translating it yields CASSPGLRDRVCNQPQHF.

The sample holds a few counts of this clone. The CDR3 protein is CSVGEEREQYF. In DNA form, the CDR3 reads TGCAGCGTTGGGGAGGAGCGAGAGCAGTACTTC. V gene TRBV29-1 combines with J gene TRBJ2-7; tentatively, D is TRBD2 (6 bases). The V gene's germline CDR1 is SQVTM and CDR2 ANQGSEA. Between the trimmed V and J ends, which lost 4 bases and 7 bases, there was a span of 11 bases. The CDR3 loop spans 11 amino acids.

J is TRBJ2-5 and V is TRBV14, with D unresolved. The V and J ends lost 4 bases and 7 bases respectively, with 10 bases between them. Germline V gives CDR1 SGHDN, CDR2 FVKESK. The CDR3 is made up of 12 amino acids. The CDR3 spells CASSPSYGTQYF. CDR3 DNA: TGTGCCAGCAGCCCCTCCTACGGGACCCAGTACTTC.

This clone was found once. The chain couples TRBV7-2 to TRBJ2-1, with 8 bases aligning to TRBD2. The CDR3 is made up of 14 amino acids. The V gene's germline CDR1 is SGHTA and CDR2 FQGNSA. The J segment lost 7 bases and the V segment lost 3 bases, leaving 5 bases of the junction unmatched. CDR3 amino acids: CASSFGGAGNEQFF. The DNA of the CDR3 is TGTGCCAGCAGCTTCGGGGGGGCAGGGAATGAGCAGTTCTTC.

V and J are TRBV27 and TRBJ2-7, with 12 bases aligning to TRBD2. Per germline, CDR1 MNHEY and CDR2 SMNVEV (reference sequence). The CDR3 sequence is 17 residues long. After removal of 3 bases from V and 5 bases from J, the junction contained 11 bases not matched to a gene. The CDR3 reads CASSFSPGLAGLHEQYF. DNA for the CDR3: TGTGCCAGCAGTTTCTCCCCGGGACTAGCGGGCTTGCACGAGCAGTACTTC.

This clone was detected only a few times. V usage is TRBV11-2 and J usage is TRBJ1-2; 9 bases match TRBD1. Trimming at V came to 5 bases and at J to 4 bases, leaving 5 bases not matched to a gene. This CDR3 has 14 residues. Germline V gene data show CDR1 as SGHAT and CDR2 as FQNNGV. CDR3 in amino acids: CASSHRGQGYGYTF. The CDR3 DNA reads TGTGCCAGCAGCCATCGGGGACAGGGCTATGGCTACACCTTC.

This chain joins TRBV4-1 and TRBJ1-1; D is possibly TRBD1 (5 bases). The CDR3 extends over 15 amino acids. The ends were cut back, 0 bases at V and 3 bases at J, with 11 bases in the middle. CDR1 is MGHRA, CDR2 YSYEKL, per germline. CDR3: CASSQDSGLDTEAFF. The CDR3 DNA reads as TGCGCCAGCAGCCAAGATTCAGGGTTGGACACTGAAGCTTTCTTT.

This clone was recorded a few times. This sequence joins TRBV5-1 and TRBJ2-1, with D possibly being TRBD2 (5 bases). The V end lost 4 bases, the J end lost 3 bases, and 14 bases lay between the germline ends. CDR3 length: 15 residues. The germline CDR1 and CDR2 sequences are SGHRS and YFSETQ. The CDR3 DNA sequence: TGCGCCAGCAGCGCGGAACTAGATTTCTACAATGAGCAGTTCTTC. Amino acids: CASSAELDFYNEQFF.

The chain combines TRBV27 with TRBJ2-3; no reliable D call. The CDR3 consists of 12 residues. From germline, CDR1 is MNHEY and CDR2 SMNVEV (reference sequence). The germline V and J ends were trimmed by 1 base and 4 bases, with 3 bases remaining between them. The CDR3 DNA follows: TGTGCCAGCAGTTTATTTCCAGATACGCAGTATTTT. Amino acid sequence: CASSLFPDTQYF.

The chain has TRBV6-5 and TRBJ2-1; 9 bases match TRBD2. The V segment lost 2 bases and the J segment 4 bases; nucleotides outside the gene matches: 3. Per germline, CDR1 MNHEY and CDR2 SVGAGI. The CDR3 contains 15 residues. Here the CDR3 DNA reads TGTGCCAGCAGTTACAAAGCGGGGGGATACAATGAGCAGTTCTTC. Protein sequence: CASSYKAGGYNEQFF.

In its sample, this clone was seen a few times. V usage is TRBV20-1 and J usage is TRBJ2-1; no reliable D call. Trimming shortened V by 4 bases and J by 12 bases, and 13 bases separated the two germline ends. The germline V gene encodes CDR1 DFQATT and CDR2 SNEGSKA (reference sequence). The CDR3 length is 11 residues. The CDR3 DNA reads TGCAGTGCTAAAGAGACGGTAGGGCAGTTCTTC. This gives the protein CSAKETVGQFF.

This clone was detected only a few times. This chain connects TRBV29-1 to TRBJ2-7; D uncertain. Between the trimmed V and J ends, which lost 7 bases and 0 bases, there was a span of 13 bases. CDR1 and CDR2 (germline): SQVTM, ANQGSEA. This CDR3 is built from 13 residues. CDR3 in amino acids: CSAMTESSYEQYF. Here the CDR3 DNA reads TGCAGCGCCATGACGGAGAGCTCCTACGAGCAGTACTTC.

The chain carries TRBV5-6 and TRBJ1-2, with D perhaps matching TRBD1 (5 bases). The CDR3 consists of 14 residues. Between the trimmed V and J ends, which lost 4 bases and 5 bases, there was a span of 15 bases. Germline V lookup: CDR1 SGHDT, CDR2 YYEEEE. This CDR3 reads CASSLGRATYGYTF. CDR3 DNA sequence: TGTGCCAGCAGCCTTGGCAGGGCGACGTATGGCTACACCTTC.

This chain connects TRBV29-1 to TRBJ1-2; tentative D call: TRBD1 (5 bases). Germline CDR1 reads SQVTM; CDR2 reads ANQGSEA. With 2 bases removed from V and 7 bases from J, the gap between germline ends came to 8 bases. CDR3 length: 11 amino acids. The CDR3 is CSVERTLGYTF. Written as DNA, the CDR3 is TGCAGCGTTGAACGGACACTTGGCTACACCTTC.

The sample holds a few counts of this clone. The CDR3 coding sequence is TGTGCCAGCAGCGAAGACGGAAGTTCTTTCTTT. Its translation: CASSEDGSSFF. V gene TRBV7-9 combines with J gene TRBJ1-1; D uncertain. V was clipped by 5 bases and J by 12 bases, with 13 bases between them. This CDR3 region has 11 residues. Germline lookup yields CDR1 SEHNR and CDR2 FQNEAQ (reference sequence).

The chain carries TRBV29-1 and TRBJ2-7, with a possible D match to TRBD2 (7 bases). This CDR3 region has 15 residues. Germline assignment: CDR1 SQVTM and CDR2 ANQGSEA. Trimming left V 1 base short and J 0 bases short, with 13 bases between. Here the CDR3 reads CSVEGGAGASYEQYF. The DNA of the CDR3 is TGCAGCGTTGAAGGGGGTGCGGGGGCCTCCTACGAGCAGTACTTC.